The sequence of this TCR beta chain was determined in a study of monozygotic twins with inflammatory bowel disease. Study-wide results and caveats: In the analysis, different T cell subtypes could not be told apart. Clonotypes shared with others were fewer in IBD patients than in healthy twins, especially with disease activity.

Researchers ran eight separate cDNA reactions for each sample. TCRdb reprocessed the 5' RACE reads; each CDR3 protein has one entry and no DNA is given. This sample's table has around 400,000 distinct CDR3 sequences. Details on this clonotype: Its antigen is still unknown.

CDR3 length: 16 amino acids. Germline V CDR1 and CDR2: SGHNT, YYREEE (reference sequence). The TCR comes from a human donor with ulcerative colitis or Crohn's disease, or a healthy co-twin of an affected twin (not recorded which). This chain uses TRBV5-4 with TRBJ2-3; the D call from TCRdb, TRBD1, cannot be confirmed without DNA. Sequenced input: blood. CDR3 amino acids: CASSLVPLKATDTQYF.